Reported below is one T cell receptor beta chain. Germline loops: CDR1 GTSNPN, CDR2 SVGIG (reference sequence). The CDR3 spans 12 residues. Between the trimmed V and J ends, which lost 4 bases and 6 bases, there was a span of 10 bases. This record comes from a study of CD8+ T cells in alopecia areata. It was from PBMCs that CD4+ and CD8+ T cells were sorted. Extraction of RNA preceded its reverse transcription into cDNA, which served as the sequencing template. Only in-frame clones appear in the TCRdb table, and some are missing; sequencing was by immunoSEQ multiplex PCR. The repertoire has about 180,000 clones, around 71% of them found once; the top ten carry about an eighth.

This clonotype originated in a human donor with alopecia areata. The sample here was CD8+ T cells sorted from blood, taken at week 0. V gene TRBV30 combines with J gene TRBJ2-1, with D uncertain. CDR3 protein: CAWTDLLNEQFF. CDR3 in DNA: TGTGCCTGGACGGACCTGCTCAATGAGCAGTTCTTC.